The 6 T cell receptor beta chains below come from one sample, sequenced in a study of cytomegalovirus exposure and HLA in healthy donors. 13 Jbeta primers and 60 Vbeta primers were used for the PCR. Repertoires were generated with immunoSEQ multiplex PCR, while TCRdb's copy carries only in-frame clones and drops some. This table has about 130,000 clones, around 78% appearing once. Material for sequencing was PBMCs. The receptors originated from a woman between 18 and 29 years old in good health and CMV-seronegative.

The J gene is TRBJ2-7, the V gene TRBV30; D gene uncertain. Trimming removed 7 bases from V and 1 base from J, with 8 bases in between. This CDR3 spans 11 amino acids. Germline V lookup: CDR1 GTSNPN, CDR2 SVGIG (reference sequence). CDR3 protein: CASTVSYEQYF. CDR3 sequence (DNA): TGTGCCTCAACGGTTTCCTACGAGCAGTACTTC.

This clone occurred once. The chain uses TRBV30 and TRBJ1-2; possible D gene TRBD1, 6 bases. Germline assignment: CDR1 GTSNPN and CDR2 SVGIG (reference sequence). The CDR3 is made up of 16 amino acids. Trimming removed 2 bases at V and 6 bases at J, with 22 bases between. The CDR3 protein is CAWSLNHRVARNGYTF. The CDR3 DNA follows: TGTGCCTGGAGTCTGAATCACAGGGTGGCCAGGAATGGCTACACCTTC.

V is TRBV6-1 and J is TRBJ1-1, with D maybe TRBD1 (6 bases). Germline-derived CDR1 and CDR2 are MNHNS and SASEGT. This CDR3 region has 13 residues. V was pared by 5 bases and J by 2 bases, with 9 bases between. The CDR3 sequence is CASSLDRNTEAFF. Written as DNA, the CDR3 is TGTGCCAGCAGTCTGGACAGAAACACTGAAGCTTTCTTT.

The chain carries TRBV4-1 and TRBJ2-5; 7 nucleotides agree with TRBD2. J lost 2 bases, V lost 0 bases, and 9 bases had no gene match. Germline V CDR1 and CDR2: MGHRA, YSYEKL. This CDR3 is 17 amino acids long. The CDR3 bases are TGCGCCAGCAGCCAAGATAGGGGAGGGGAGTTACAAGAGACCCAGTACTTC. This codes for CASSQDRGGELQETQYF.

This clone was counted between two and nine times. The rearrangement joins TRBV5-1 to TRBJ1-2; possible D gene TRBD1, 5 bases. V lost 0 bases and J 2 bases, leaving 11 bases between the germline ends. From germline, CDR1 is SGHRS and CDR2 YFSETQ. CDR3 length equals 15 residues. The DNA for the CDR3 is TGCGCCAGCAGCTTGGCCCAGGGCTACAACTATGGCTACACCTTC. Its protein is CASSLAQGYNYGYTF.

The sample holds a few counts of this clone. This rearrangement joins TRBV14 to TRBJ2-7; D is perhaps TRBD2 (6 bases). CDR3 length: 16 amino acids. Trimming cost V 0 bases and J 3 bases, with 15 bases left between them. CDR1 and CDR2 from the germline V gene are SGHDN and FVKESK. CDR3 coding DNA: TGTGCCAGCAGCCAAGATCAGGAGCGGGCCCTCTACGAGCAGTACTTC. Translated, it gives CASSQDQERALYEQYF.